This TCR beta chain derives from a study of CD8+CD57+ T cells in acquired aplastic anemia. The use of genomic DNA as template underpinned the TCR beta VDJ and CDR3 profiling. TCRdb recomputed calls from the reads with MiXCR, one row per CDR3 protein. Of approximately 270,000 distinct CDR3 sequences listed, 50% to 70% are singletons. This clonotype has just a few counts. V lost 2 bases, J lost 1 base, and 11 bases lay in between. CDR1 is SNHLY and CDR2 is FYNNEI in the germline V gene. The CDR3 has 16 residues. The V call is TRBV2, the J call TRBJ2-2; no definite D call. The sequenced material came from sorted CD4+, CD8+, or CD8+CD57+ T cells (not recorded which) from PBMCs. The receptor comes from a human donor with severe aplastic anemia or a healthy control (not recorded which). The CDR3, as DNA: TGTGCCAGCAGTGAAACCCAACTACTGAACACCGGGGAGCTGTTTTTT. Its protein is CASSETQLLNTGELFF.